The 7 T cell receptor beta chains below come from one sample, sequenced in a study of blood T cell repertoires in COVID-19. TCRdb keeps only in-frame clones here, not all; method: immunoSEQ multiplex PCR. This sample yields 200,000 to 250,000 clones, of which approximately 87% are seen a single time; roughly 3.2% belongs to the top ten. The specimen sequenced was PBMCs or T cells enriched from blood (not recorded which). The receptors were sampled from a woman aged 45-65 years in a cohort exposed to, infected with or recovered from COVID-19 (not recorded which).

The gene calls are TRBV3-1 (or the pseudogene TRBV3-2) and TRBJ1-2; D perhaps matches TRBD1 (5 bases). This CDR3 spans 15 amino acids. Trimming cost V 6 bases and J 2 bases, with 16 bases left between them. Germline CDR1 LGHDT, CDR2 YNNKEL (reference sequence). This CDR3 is CASSLGAVVNYGYTF. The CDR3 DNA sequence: TGTGCCAGCAGTCTAGGGGCGGTTGTCAACTATGGCTACACCTTC.

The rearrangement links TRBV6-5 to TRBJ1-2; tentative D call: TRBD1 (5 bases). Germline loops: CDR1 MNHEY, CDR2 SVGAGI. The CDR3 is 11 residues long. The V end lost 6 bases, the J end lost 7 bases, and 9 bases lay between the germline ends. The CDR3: CASRGGGGYTF. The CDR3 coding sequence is TGTGCCAGCAGGGGGGGTGGTGGCTACACCTTC.

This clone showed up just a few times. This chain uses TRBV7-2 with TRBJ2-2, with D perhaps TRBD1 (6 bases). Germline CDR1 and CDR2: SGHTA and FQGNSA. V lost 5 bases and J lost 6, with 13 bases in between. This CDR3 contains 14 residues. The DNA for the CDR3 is TGTGCCAGCAGCCCCCCTTCAGGGGCCGGGGAGCTGTTTTTT. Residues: CASSPPSGAGELFF. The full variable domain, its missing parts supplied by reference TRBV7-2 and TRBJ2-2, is GAGVSQSPSNKVTEKGKDVELRCDPISGHTALYWYRQSLGQGLEFLIYFQGNSAPDKSGLPSDRFSAERTGGSVSTLTIQRTQQEDSAVYLCASSPPSGAGELFFGEGSRLTVL.

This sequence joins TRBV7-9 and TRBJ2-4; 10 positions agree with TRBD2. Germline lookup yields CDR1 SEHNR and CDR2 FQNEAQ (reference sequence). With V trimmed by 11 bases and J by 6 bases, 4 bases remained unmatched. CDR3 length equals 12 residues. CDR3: CASGLAINIQYF. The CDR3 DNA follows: TGTGCCTCGGGACTAGCGATAAACATTCAGTACTTC.

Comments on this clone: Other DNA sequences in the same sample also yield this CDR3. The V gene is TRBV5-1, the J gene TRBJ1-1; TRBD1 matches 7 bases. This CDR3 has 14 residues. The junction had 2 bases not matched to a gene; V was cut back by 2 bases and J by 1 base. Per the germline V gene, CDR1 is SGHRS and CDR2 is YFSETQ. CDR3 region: CASSLQGTNTEAFF. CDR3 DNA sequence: TGCGCCAGCAGCTTACAGGGGACGAACACTGAAGCTTTCTTT.

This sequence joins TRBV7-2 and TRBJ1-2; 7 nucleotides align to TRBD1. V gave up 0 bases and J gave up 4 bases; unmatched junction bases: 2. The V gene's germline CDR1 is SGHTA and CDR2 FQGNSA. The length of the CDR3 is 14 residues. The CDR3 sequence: CASSLARDSYGYTF. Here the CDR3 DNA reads TGTGCCAGCAGCTTAGCCCGGGACAGCTATGGCTACACCTTC.

The CDR3, as DNA: TGCGCCAGCAGCTTTAACGGCGGGGGGACCACAGATACGCAGTATTTT. Protein product: CASSFNGGGTTDTQYF. The V and J genes are TRBV5-1 and TRBJ2-3; TRBD2 matches 8 bases. The CDR3 is 16 amino acids. From germline, CDR1 is SGHRS and CDR2 YFSETQ. The V segment lost 2 bases and the J segment 2 bases; nucleotides outside the gene matches: 7.